This passage covers 3 T cell receptor beta chains from one sample sequenced in a study of CD8 T cells in ankylosing spondylitis. TCRdb re-analysed the 5' RACE reads in MiXCR, keeping a single row per CDR3 protein. The sample carries about 240,000 distinct CDR3 sequences, 8% to 9.5% recorded once. Sequences were obtained from blood, either unsorted or a sorted T cell fraction (not recorded which). Receptor source: a male donor with ankylosing spondylitis or in good health (not recorded which).

This clonotype was detected many times. The chain combines TRBV20-1 with TRBJ2-1, with D hard to call. The CDR3 has 14 residues. V dropped 1 base and J dropped 4 bases, with 11 bases sitting between them. Germline values: CDR1 DFQATT, CDR2 SNEGSKA (reference sequence). CDR3 in DNA: TGCAGTGCTAGAGGTCCTCCAATGTACAATGAGCAGTTCTTC. Amino acid sequence: CSARGPPMYNEQFF.

This clonotype was seen repeatedly, ten times or more. The V call is TRBV6-1, the J call TRBJ2-7; D not resolved. CDR3 size: 12 residues. Between the trimmed V and J ends, which lost 7 bases and 5 bases, there was a span of 12 bases. Germline V gives CDR1 MNHNS, CDR2 SASEGT. The CDR3 loop reads CASTVHTHEQYF. For the CDR3, the DNA is TGTGCCAGCACAGTTCATACCCACGAGCAGTACTTC.

This clonotype came up many times. This sequence joins TRBV4-1 and TRBJ1-1, with D unresolved. The CDR3 spans 15 residues. Germline V CDR1 and CDR2: MGHRA, YSYEKL. V was pared by 4 bases and J by 4 bases, with 16 bases between. The CDR3 region has the DNA TGCGCCAGCAGCCCTCAATCCGGAATAACCACTGAAGCTTTCTTT. It is translated as CASSPQSGITTEAFF.